What follows is one TCR beta chain and its context. Its antigen is not known. These data belong to a study of OX40 agonist ivuxolimab in advanced cancers. Looking at the study overall: An agonistic anti-OX40 (CD134) antibody, ivuxolimab, was used to treat the patients. Study-level results: Those patients achieving a partial response at 0.1-3.0 mg/kg showed among the lowest clonal expansion. CD4+ T cells averaged fewer expanded clones than CD8+ T cells.

Method: immunoSEQ multiplex PCR; TCRdb's copy keeps in-frame clones and lacks some. The sample includes about 61,000 clones, around 90% seen only once; the top ten take 1.9%. The V gene lost 1 base and the J gene lost 2 bases, with 6 bases spanning the gap. The CDR3 is 13 residues long. Per the germline V gene, CDR1 is SEHNR and CDR2 is FQNEAQ (reference sequence). The sequence was obtained from an adult with an advanced solid tumor such as melanoma, head and neck, liver or kidney cancer. The sequencing used CD4+ or CD8+ T cells sorted from blood, collected in a trial of the OX40 agonist ivuxolimab. The J gene is TRBJ2-7, the V gene TRBV7-9; possibly TRBD1 for D (6 bases). In nucleotides, the CDR3 is TGTGCCAGCAGCTTAGACAGGGCCTACGAGCAGTACTTC. This translates into CASSLDRAYEQYF.